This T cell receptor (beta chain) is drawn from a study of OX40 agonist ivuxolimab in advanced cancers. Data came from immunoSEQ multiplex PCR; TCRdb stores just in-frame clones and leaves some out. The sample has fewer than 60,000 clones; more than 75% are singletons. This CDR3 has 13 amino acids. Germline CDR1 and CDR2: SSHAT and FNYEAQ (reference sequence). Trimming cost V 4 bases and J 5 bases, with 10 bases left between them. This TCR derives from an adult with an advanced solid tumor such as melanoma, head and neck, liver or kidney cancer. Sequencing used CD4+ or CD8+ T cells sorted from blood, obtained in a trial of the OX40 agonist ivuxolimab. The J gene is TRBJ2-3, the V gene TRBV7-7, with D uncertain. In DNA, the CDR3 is TGTGCCAGCAGCTCCACCCGAATAGATACGCAGTATTTT. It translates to CASSSTRIDTQYF. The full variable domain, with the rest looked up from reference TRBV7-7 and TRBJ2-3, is GAGVSQSPRYKVTKRGQDVTLRCDPISSHATLYWYQQALGQGPEFLTYFNYEAQPDKSGLPSDRFSAERPEGSISTLTIQRTEQRDSAMYRCASSSTRIDTQYFGPGTRLTVL.